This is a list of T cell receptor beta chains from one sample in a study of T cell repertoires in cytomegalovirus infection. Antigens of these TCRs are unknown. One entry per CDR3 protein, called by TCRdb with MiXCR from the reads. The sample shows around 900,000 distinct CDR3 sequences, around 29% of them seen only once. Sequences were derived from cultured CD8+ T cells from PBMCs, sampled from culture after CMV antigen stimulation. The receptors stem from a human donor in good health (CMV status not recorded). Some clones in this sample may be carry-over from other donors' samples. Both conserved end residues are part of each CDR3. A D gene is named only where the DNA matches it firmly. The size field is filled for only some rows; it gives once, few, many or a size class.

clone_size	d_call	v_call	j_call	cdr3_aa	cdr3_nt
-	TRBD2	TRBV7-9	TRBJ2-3	CASSSTKAGVYTDTQYF	TGTGCCAGCAGCTCAACAAAAGCGGGGGTATACACAGATACGCAGTATTTT
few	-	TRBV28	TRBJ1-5	CASSPFVRRSNQPQHF	TGTGCCAGCAGCCCGTTTGTCCGGAGGAGCAATCAGCCCCAGCATTTT
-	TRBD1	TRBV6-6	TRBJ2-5	CASRTDRGRAETQYF	TGTGCCAGCAGAACGGACAGGGGGCGAGCGGAGACCCAGTACTTC
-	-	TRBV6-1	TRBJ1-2	CASRDLESYGYTF	TGTGCCAGCAGGGACCTCGAGTCGTATGGCTACACCTTC
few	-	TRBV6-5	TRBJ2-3	CASSYSYSYTDTQYF	TGTGCCAGCAGTTACTCGTACAGTTACACAGATACGCAGTATTTT
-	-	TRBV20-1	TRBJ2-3	CSVADTQYF	TGCAGTGTGGCGGATACGCAGTATTTT
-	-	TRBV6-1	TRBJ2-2	CASMIQGGELFF	TGTGCCAGCATGATTCAGGGCGGGGAGCTGTTTTTT
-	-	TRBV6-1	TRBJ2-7	CASSDDPGTYEQYF	TGTGCCAGCAGTGACGATCCAGGCACCTACGAGCAGTACTTC
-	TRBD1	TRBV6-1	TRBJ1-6	CVSTKGQGSSYNSPLHF	TGTGTCAGCACCAAAGGACAGGGAAGCTCCTATAATTCACCCCTCCACTTT
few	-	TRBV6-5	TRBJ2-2	CASSRWGLENTGELFF	TGTGCCAGCAGTCGATGGGGTCTGGAGAACACCGGGGAGCTGTTTTTT
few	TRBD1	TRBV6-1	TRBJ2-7	CASSEVGQGFYEQYF	TGTGCCAGCAGTGAAGTAGGACAGGGGTTCTACGAGCAGTACTTC
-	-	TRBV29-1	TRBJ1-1	CSVEWGGAQSTEAFF	TGCAGCGTTGAATGGGGGGGCGCTCAGAGTACTGAAGCTTTCTTT
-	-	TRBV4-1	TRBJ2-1	CASSLVYEGNEQFF	TGCGCCAGCAGCCTTGTTTATGAGGGGAATGAGCAGTTCTTC
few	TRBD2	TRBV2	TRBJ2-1	CASSPLLTSGLYNEQFF	TGTGCCAGCAGTCCCTTGTTGACTAGCGGCCTATACAATGAGCAGTTCTTC
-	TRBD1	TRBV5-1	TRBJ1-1	CASSAARDSSNTEAFF	TGCGCCAGCAGCGCCGCCAGGGACAGCTCGAACACTGAAGCTTTCTTT
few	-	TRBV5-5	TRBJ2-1	CASSGPGLHNEQFF	TGTGCCAGCAGCGGACCGGGACTTCACAATGAGCAGTTCTTC
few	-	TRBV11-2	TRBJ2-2	CASSLDTSHTGELFF	TGTGCCAGCAGCTTAGATACTAGCCACACCGGGGAGCTGTTTTTT
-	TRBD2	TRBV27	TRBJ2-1	CASSWGSGGANEQFF	TGTGCCAGCAGTTGGGGTAGCGGGGGGGCAAATGAGCAGTTCTTC
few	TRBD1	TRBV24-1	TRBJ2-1	CATSARQGDYNEQFF	TGTGCCACCAGTGCCAGACAGGGGGACTACAATGAGCAGTTCTTC
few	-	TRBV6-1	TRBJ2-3	CASNHRGSTDTQYF	TGTGCCAGCAACCACCGGGGATCCACAGATACGCAGTATTTT
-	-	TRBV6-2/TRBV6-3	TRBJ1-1	CASSYERNTEAFF	TGTGCCAGCAGTTATGAGAGGAACACTGAAGCTTTCTTT
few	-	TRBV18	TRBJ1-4	CASSPFGRSLNEKLFF	TGTGCCAGCTCTCCATTCGGACGGTCCCTGAATGAAAAACTGTTTTTT
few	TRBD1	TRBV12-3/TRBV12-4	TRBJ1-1	CASSDRGDSEAFF	TGTGCCAGCAGTGACAGGGGGGACAGTGAAGCTTTCTTT